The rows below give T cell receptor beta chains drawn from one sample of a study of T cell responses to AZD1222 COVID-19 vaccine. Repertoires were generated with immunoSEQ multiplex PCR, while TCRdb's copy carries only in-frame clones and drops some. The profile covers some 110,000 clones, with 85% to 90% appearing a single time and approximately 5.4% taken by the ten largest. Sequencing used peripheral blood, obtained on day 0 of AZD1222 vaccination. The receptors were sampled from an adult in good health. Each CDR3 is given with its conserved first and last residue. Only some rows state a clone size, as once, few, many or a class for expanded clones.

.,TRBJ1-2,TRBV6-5,CASSYSGQGGYGYTF
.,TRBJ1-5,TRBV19,CASSSSGVSGNQPQHF
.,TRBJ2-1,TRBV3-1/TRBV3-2,CASTELGSGKKRGEQFF
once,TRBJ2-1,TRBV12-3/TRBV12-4,CAYASGTPNEQFF
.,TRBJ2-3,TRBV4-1,CASSQGQATSTDTQYF
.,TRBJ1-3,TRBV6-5,CASRGRDRSGNTIYF
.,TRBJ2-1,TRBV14,CASRTTGTGGEQFF
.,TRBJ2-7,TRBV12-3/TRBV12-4,CASSLGYEQYF
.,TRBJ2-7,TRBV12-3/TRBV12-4,CASSHSGSYEQYF
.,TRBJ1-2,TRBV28,CASSSPGSKDNYGYTF
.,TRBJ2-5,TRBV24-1,CATSDFRPRDRGLRRETQYF
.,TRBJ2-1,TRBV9,CASSVAAGGPDEQFF
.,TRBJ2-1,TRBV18,CASSPEDLRSEQFF
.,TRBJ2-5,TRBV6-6,CASRGIAGGHQETQYF
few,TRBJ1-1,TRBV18,CASYSQGGTEAFF